The 2 T cell receptor beta chains reported below all come from one sample, sequenced in a study of blood T cell repertoires in COVID-19. TCRdb's copy holds only in-frame clones and misses some; the assay was immunoSEQ multiplex PCR. The table has 60,000 or so clones, 85% seen once. The specimen sequenced was peripheral blood. The receptors here all came from a human donor in a cohort sampled during active COVID-19.

The chain carries TRBV11-2 and TRBJ2-7; 10 nucleotides align to TRBD2. The V segment lost 5 bases and the J segment 0 bases; nucleotides outside the gene matches: 7. The CDR3 is 16 residues long. Germline V gene lookup returns CDR1 SGHAT and CDR2 FQNNGV. Here the CDR3 reads CASSPHIAGGSYEQYF. The CDR3 bases are TGTGCCAGCAGCCCTCACATAGCGGGGGGCTCCTACGAGCAGTACTTC.

The V and J genes are TRBV10-3 and TRBJ2-1, with D tentatively TRBD2 (6 bases). Trimming took off 7 bases at V and 6 bases at J, with 13 bases between the two ends. CDR1 is ENHRY, CDR2 SYGVKD, per germline. CDR3 length: 13 amino acids. This chain's CDR3 is CAITEGLSNEQFF. The CDR3 DNA is TGTGCCATCACGGAGGGCCTTTCCAATGAGCAGTTCTTC.